Following are 31 T cell receptor beta chains from one sample sequenced in a study of OX40 agonist ivuxolimab in advanced cancers. TCRdb's table, derived via immunoSEQ multiplex PCR, lists solely in-frame clones and lacks some. The sample carries approximately 60,000 clones, about 90% recorded once. The sample in question was CD4+ or CD8+ T cells sorted from blood, obtained in a trial of the OX40 agonist ivuxolimab. These receptors all come from an adult with an advanced solid tumor such as melanoma, head and neck, liver or kidney cancer.

The rearrangement uses TRBV11-2 and TRBJ1-4; perhaps TRBD1 as D (6 bases). CDR3 length equals 12 residues. Trimming took 8 bases from V and 6 from J, leaving 10 bases between them. The germline V gene has CDR1 SGHAT and CDR2 FQNNGV. DNA of the CDR3: TGTGCCAGCGGGGGGGCGCATGAAAAACTGTTTTTT. This gives the protein CASGGAHEKLFF.

V gene TRBV2 combines with J gene TRBJ1-5, with TRBD1 as a possible D gene (5 bases). The CDR3 sequence is 15 residues long. The V and J ends lost 2 bases and 7 bases respectively, with 15 bases between them. Germline V lookup: CDR1 SNHLY, CDR2 FYNNEI. Here the CDR3 DNA reads TGTGCCAGCAGTGAAAATCGGCAGGGCAGGCAGCCCCAGCATTTT. This gives the protein CASSENRQGRQPQHF.

CDR3 bases: TGTGCCAGCAGCCCGGACGGCGGCTTCCTCTACAATGAGCAGTTCTTC. Encoded protein: CASSPDGGFLYNEQFF. The chain carries TRBV5-5 and TRBJ2-1; D gene ambiguous. V lost 4 bases to trimming and J lost 3 bases, with 17 bases between them. Germline V gene lookup returns CDR1 SGHKS and CDR2 YYEKEE (reference sequence). The CDR3 has 16 residues.

V and J are TRBV9 and TRBJ2-1; 14 bases match TRBD2. The junction had 14 bases not matched to a gene; V was cut back by 0 bases and J by 0 bases. The CDR3 spans 22 residues. CDR1 and CDR2 from the germline V gene are SGDLS and YYNGEE. The CDR3, as DNA: TGTGCCAGCAGCGTAGCTACGATGACCGGGACTAGCGGGAGACCCTCCTACAATGAGCAGTTCTTC. This gives the protein CASSVATMTGTSGRPSYNEQFF.

The chain is built from TRBV7-9 and TRBJ2-7; TRBD2 aligns across 7 bases. Per germline, CDR1 SEHNR and CDR2 FQNEAQ (reference sequence). V was pared by 1 base and J by 2 bases, with 2 bases of the junction left unmatched. The CDR3 covers 14 residues. The CDR3 region is CASSLGLAPYEQYF. The CDR3 coding sequence is TGTGCCAGCAGCTTAGGACTAGCCCCCTACGAGCAGTACTTC.

The chain carries TRBV14 and TRBJ1-1; D is ambiguous. V gave up 1 base and J gave up 1 base, with 7 bases separating them. The CDR3 covers 14 residues. Germline V gene sequence: CDR1 SGHDN, CDR2 FVKESK. The CDR3 loop is CASSQGTSNTEAFF. The DNA of the CDR3 is TGTGCCAGCAGCCAAGGCACGTCGAACACTGAAGCTTTCTTT.

The CDR3 sequence: CASSAGTSGRYYNEQFF. The CDR3 region has the DNA TGTGCCAGCAGCGCCGGGACTAGCGGGAGGTACTACAATGAGCAGTTCTTC. V usage is TRBV9 and J usage is TRBJ2-1; 15 bases map to TRBD2. V was pared by 3 bases and J by 3 bases, with 4 bases of the junction left unmatched. Germline CDR1 reads SGDLS; CDR2 reads YYNGEE. The CDR3 length is 17 residues.

V and J are TRBV4-2 and TRBJ1-3; D gene uncertain. CDR3 size: 15 residues. V dropped 0 bases and J dropped 4 bases, with 10 bases sitting between them. CDR1 and CDR2 (germline): LGHNA, YNFKEQ. This chain's CDR3 is CASSQDHLLGNTIYF. CDR3 in DNA: TGTGCCAGCAGCCAAGACCACTTACTGGGAAACACCATATATTTT.

The chain couples TRBV10-1 to TRBJ2-3; TRBD2 aligns across 12 bases. The ends lost 6 bases at V and 5 bases at J; junction bases unmatched: 3. The CDR3 is 14 residues long. Germline CDR1 reads WNHNN; CDR2 reads SYGVQD (reference sequence). CDR3 nucleotides: TGCGCCAGCAGCACGGGACTAGCGGGAGATACGCAGTATTTT. It specifies CASSTGLAGDTQYF.

This chain links TRBV5-4 with TRBJ2-1; no clear D. CDR1 and CDR2 (germline): SGHNT, YYREEE (reference sequence). Deletions cut 4 bases from V and 8 bases from J, with 13 bases between. There are 13 residues in the CDR3. In DNA, the CDR3 is TGTGCCAGCAGCCCCCGACCCTTAGATGAGCAGTTCTTC. Its translation: CASSPRPLDEQFF. Full variable domain (rest looked up from reference TRBV5-4 and TRBJ2-1): ETGVTQSPTHLIKTRGQQVTLRCSSQSGHNTVSWYQQALGQGPQFIFQYYREEENGRGNFPPRFSGLQFPNYSSELNVNALELDDSALYLCASSPRPLDEQFFGPGTRLTVL.

The chain employs TRBV28 and TRBJ1-2; the D gene is possibly TRBD1 (5 bases). The CDR3 length is 13 residues. From germline, CDR1 is MDHEN and CDR2 SYDVKM. Deletions cut 8 bases from V and 5 bases from J, with 15 bases between. In nucleotides, the CDR3 is TGTGCCAGCTCCGCAGGGTCCGGGTATGGCTACACCTTC. It translates to CASSAGSGYGYTF.

This clone came up once. The chain employs TRBV25-1 and TRBJ2-2, with TRBD1 matching over 10 bases. V lost 5 bases and J lost 4; bases outside the gene matches: 4. Germline V CDR1 and CDR2: MGHDK, SYGVNS. This CDR3 is built from 15 residues. The CDR3 DNA is TGTGCCAGCAGTCCTCGGACAGGGGGCACCGGGGAGCTGTTTTTT. This gives the protein CASSPRTGGTGELFF.

The chain couples TRBV11-3 to TRBJ1-2; 7 positions agree with TRBD1. The V gene end was trimmed by 5 bases and the J gene end by 8 bases; junction bases not matched to a gene: 5. Looked up from germline, CDR1 is SGHNT and CDR2 is YENEEA. The CDR3 totals 12 residues. The CDR3 DNA reads as TGTGCCAGCAGCGACCGACAGGGAGGCTACACCTTC. It translates to CASSDRQGGYTF. The full variable domain, its missing parts supplied by reference TRBV11-3 and TRBJ1-2, is EAGVVQSPRYKIIEKKQPVAFWCNPISGHNTLYWYLQNLGQGPELLIRYENEEAVDDSQLPKDRFSAERLKGVDSTLKIQPAELGDSAVYLCASSDRQGGYTFGSGTRLTVV.

The chain links TRBV7-3 to TRBJ2-5; 12 bases are shared with TRBD1. J lost 5 bases, V lost 4 bases, and 5 bases had no gene match. CDR1 is SGHTA, CDR2 FQGTGA, per germline. This CDR3 comprises 15 residues. The CDR3 here is CASSSGTGGYETQYF. In DNA form, the CDR3 reads TGTGCCAGCAGCTCAGGGACAGGGGGCTACGAGACCCAGTACTTC.

The chain links TRBV9 to TRBJ2-1, with D possibly being TRBD2 (6 bases). CDR1 is SGDLS, CDR2 YYNGEE, per germline. The length of the CDR3 is 18 residues. Trimming removed 4 bases from V and 2 bases from J, with 22 bases in between. CDR3 nucleotide sequence: TGTGCCAGCAGCCCCTCACTAAGGCGGGACGCAGCCTACAATGAGCAGTTCTTC. Its translation is CASSPSLRRDAAYNEQFF. Using reference TRBV9 and TRBJ2-1 for the parts outside the CDR3, the full variable domain is DSGVTQTPKHLITATGQRVTLRCSPRSGDLSVYWYQQSLDQGLQFLIQYYNGEERAKGNILERFSAQQFPDLHSELNLSSLELGDSALYFCASSPSLRRDAAYNEQFFGPGTRLTVL.

This clone was seen a handful of times. The genes are TRBV5-1 and TRBJ1-1; D unresolved. The CDR3 is made up of 15 amino acids. The germline V gene encodes CDR1 SGHRS and CDR2 YFSETQ. Trimming removed 1 base at V and 5 bases at J, with 15 bases between. CDR3 residues: CASSLIGSHMTEAFF. Here the CDR3 DNA reads TGCGCCAGCAGCTTGATAGGTTCGCATATGACTGAAGCTTTCTTT.

The chain uses TRBV7-3 and TRBJ2-3; D gene ambiguous. The germline V and J ends were trimmed by 5 bases and 3 bases, with 12 bases remaining between them. Germline-derived CDR1 and CDR2 are SGHTA and FQGTGA. This CDR3 region has 14 residues. CDR3 DNA: TGTGCCAGCAGCCCCGGCGTCGCTACAGATACGCAGTATTTT. This translates into CASSPGVATDTQYF.

This chain uses TRBV2 with TRBJ1-4, with TRBD1 matching 8 bases. After removal of 9 bases from V and 6 bases from J, the junction contained 6 bases not matched to a gene. Germline CDR1 and CDR2: SNHLY and FYNNEI. The CDR3 totals 13 residues. This CDR3 reads CASGTGSHEKLFF. CDR3 nucleotides: TGTGCCAGTGGGACAGGTTCCCATGAAAAACTGTTTTTT. Full variable domain (rest looked up from reference TRBV2 and TRBJ1-4): EPEVTQTPSHQVTQMGQEVILRCVPISNHLYFYWYRQILGQKVEFLVSFYNNEISEKSEIFDDQFSVERPDGSNFTLKIRSTKLEDSAMYFCASGTGSHEKLFFGSGTQLSVL.

The chain uses TRBV28 and TRBJ1-2, with D unresolved. The V and J ends lost 6 bases and 5 bases respectively, with 13 bases between them. The CDR3 sequence is 13 residues long. Germline values: CDR1 MDHEN, CDR2 SYDVKM. The CDR3 sequence: CASSGPSGYGYTF. The CDR3 DNA sequence: TGTGCCAGCAGCGGGCCCTCGGGGTATGGCTACACCTTC.

In this sample, this clone turned up once. The gene calls are TRBV7-2 and TRBJ2-1, with a possible D match to TRBD2 (6 bases). The V end lost 1 base, the J end lost 8 bases, and 18 bases lay between the germline ends. The CDR3 length is 16 residues. The V gene's germline CDR1 is SGHTA and CDR2 FQGNSA. The CDR3 loop is CASSLDGVAGGDEQFF. The CDR3 DNA sequence: TGTGCCAGCAGCTTAGATGGTGTCGCGGGCGGGGATGAGCAGTTCTTC.

The chain carries TRBV6-5 and TRBJ2-3, with 9 bases that match TRBD2. CDR1 is MNHEY, CDR2 SVGAGI, per germline. J gave up 5 bases and V 5 bases, and 2 bases lay outside the gene matches. This CDR3 has 13 residues. The CDR3: CASSPREGDTQYF. CDR3 DNA sequence: TGTGCCAGCAGTCCGCGGGAGGGAGATACGCAGTATTTT.

The gene calls are TRBV19 and TRBJ2-5; TRBD2 aligns across 9 bases. Looked up from germline, CDR1 is LNHDA and CDR2 is SQIVND (reference sequence). V lost 4 bases, J lost 4 bases, and 13 bases stayed unmatched. The length of the CDR3 is 17 residues. Here the CDR3 DNA reads TGTGCCAGTAGTAGCGGGAGGGCCCTTATAGATCGAGAGACCCAGTACTTC. Translation: CASSSGRALIDRETQYF.

This chain joins TRBV5-1 and TRBJ2-6, with D possibly being TRBD2 (6 bases). V was clipped by 6 bases and J by 0 bases, with 13 bases between them. This CDR3 spans 16 amino acids. The germline V gene encodes CDR1 SGHRS and CDR2 YFSETQ. DNA for the CDR3: TGCGCCAGCAAGGGAGGAGGTGACTCTGGGGCCAACGTCCTGACTTTC. Translating it yields CASKGGGDSGANVLTF.

CDR3 in amino acids: CASSETRVPLSGNTIYF. The CDR3 DNA sequence: TGTGCCAGCAGTGAGACCAGGGTACCCCTCTCTGGAAACACCATATATTTT. V gene TRBV28 combines with J gene TRBJ1-3; perhaps TRBD1 as D (5 bases). The CDR3 has 17 amino acids. Germline loops: CDR1 MDHEN, CDR2 SYDVKM. The ends were cut back, 5 bases at V and 0 bases at J, with 17 bases in the middle.

The chain joins TRBV5-3 to TRBJ1-1; no clear D. TRBV5-3 is an ORF, and what it does is uncertain. There are 13 residues in the CDR3. V was cut by 8 bases and J by 6 bases, with 17 bases left in between. CDR3 sequence: CASRLGWNSEAFF. DNA of the CDR3: TGTGCCAGCCGCTTAGGCTGGAATTCTGAAGCTTTCTTT.

V gene TRBV28 combines with J gene TRBJ2-7, with D perhaps TRBD1 (5 bases). With 3 bases removed from V and 0 bases from J, the gap between germline ends came to 12 bases. Germline V CDR1 and CDR2: MDHEN, SYDVKM. The CDR3 runs to 15 residues. As DNA, the CDR3 is TGTGCCAGCAGTTTTGGGGCAGACTTCTCCTACGAGCAGTACTTC. This translates into CASSFGADFSYEQYF.

The V and J genes are TRBV18 and TRBJ2-1, with 11 bases fitting TRBD2. The CDR3 consists of 17 residues. Germline trimming cut 2 bases from V and 6 bases from J; bases unmatched to any gene: 9. Germline values: CDR1 KGHSH, CDR2 LQKENI. Here the CDR3 reads CASSPTTSGSGGNEQFF. The CDR3, as DNA: TGTGCCAGCTCACCAACCACTAGCGGGAGTGGAGGCAATGAGCAGTTCTTC.

This clone is a singleton in its sample. V is TRBV19 and J is TRBJ2-1, with TRBD2 matching over 8 bases. V lost 6 bases to trimming and J lost 0 bases; unmatched junction nucleotides: 4. The CDR3 runs to 15 residues. The V gene's germline CDR1 is LNHDA and CDR2 SQIVND (reference sequence). Here the CDR3 reads CASRTSASSYNEQFF. DNA for the CDR3: TGTGCCAGTAGGACTAGCGCCAGCTCCTACAATGAGCAGTTCTTC.

V is TRBV27 and J is TRBJ2-2, with D maybe TRBD2 (5 bases). The germline V gene encodes CDR1 MNHEY and CDR2 SMNVEV (reference sequence). The CDR3 covers 13 residues. Trimming stripped 5 bases from V and 7 bases from J, with 11 bases between. CDR3 coding DNA: TGTGCCAGCAGTCCTACGAGCGGCGGGGAGCTGTTTTTT. Amino acids: CASSPTSGGELFF.

The J gene is TRBJ2-7, the V gene TRBV27, with D perhaps TRBD2 (5 bases). The V end was cut by 7 bases, the J end by 2 bases, with 15 bases between. Germline V lookup: CDR1 MNHEY, CDR2 SMNVEV (reference sequence). This CDR3 has 14 residues. The CDR3 sequence: CASKPSGVAYEQYF. In DNA form, the CDR3 reads TGTGCCAGCAAGCCTTCCGGGGTTGCCTACGAGCAGTACTTC.

This rearrangement joins TRBV30 to TRBJ2-7; 7 bases fit TRBD1. This CDR3 is 16 amino acids long. Germline V gene lookup returns CDR1 GTSNPN and CDR2 SVGIG (reference sequence). J was trimmed by 4 bases and V by 2 bases; bases with no gene match: 14. This CDR3 is CAWSLPRQGYVYEQYF. The DNA for the CDR3 is TGTGCCTGGAGTTTACCGCGACAGGGCTATGTGTACGAGCAGTACTTC.